The 14 T cell receptor beta chains in this list originate from one sample, sequenced in a study of shared clonotypes between healthy human individuals. Produced via immunoSEQ multiplex PCR; TCRdb's table is partial and in-frame only. This table has fewer than 850,000 clones, about 97% appearing once. As defined, naive CD8 cells were CD45RO-negative and positively selected for CCR7, with terminally differentiated effector memory CD45RA+ cells excluded. The source material was naive CD8+ T cells sorted from blood. The receptors were sampled from a man aged 25 to 45 in good health.

The chain links TRBV2 to TRBJ2-7, with TRBD2 matching 11 bases. V shed 6 bases and J 3 bases; nucleotides not matched to a gene: 4. Germline V gene sequence: CDR1 SNHLY, CDR2 FYNNEI. The CDR3 covers 14 residues. The chain's CDR3 is CASRTSGMRYEQYF. The CDR3, as DNA: TGTGCCAGCAGGACTAGCGGGATGCGCTACGAGCAGTACTTC.

This clone was counted a single time. The rearrangement uses TRBV29-1 and TRBJ2-7; no firm D call. The CDR3 has 10 amino acids. Looked up from germline, CDR1 is SQVTM and CDR2 is ANQGSEA. V gave up 5 bases and J gave up 6 bases, with 8 bases separating them. The CDR3 sequence: CSVFSFEQYF. The CDR3 DNA reads as TGCAGCGTTTTTAGTTTCGAGCAGTACTTC.

The V call is TRBV29-1, the J call TRBJ1-1; tentative D call: TRBD1 (6 bases). Germline values: CDR1 SQVTM, CDR2 ANQGSEA. CDR3 length: 13 amino acids. Trimming took 4 bases from V and 3 from J, leaving 12 bases between them. CDR3 nucleotides: TGCAGCGTTGGGACAGCTCAGGACACTGAAGCTTTCTTT. It codes for CSVGTAQDTEAFF.

The gene calls are TRBV5-1 and TRBJ2-3, with a possible D match to TRBD2 (6 bases). Germline lookup yields CDR1 SGHRS and CDR2 YFSETQ. Trimming cost V 5 bases and J 2 bases, with 18 bases left between them. CDR3 length equals 16 residues. The CDR3 coding sequence is TGCGCCAGCAGTAAGTGGCGGGAAGGGGACACAGATACGCAGTATTTT. Its protein product is CASSKWREGDTDTQYF.

V gene TRBV15 combines with J gene TRBJ2-3; D is unclear. Between the trimmed V and J ends, which lost 3 bases and 2 bases, there was a span of 6 bases. The V gene's germline CDR1 is LNHNV and CDR2 YYDKDF (reference sequence). There are 13 residues in the CDR3. The CDR3 sequence is CATSRGYTDTQYF. In nucleotides, the CDR3 is TGTGCCACCAGCAGGGGGTACACAGATACGCAGTATTTT. Filled out from reference TRBV15 and TRBJ2-3, the complete variable domain reads DAMVIQNPRYQVTQFGKPVTLSCSQTLNHNVMYWYQQKSSQAPKLLFHYYDKDFNNEADTPDNFQSRRPNTSFCFLDIRSPGLGDTAMYLCATSRGYTDTQYFGPGTRLTVL.

V gene TRBV5-6 combines with J gene TRBJ2-1; no clear D. Germline assignment: CDR1 SGHDT and CDR2 YYEEEE. The CDR3 is 15 residues long. The ends were cut back, 3 bases at V and 1 base at J, with 11 bases in the middle. The CDR3 region is CASSYITSSYNEQFF. The CDR3 DNA sequence: TGTGCCAGCAGCTACATCACTTCTTCCTACAATGAGCAGTTCTTC.

The chain carries TRBV5-6 and TRBJ2-3, with TRBD1 as a possible D gene (5 bases). CDR3 length equals 14 residues. The V end lost 1 base, the J end lost 2 bases, and 8 bases lay between the germline ends. Germline loops: CDR1 SGHDT, CDR2 YYEEEE. The CDR3 reads CASSLQGNTDTQYF. DNA for the CDR3: TGTGCCAGCAGCTTGCAGGGAAACACAGATACGCAGTATTTT.

This chain's CDR3 is CASSEILAGGGVTDTQYF. In nucleotides, the CDR3 is TGTGCCAGCAGTGAAATCCTAGCGGGAGGCGGGGTCACAGATACGCAGTATTTT. The chain carries TRBV6-1 and TRBJ2-3, with 11 bases fitting TRBD2. This CDR3 region has 18 residues. The V and J ends lost 2 bases and 2 bases, in that order; junction bases with no gene match: 9. Germline lookup yields CDR1 MNHNS and CDR2 SASEGT.

The chain has TRBV4-1 and TRBJ2-1; weak D call: TRBD1 (6 bases). Per the germline V gene, CDR1 is MGHRA and CDR2 is YSYEKL. The CDR3 loop spans 15 amino acids. The V and J ends lost 0 bases and 5 bases respectively, with 11 bases between them. CDR3 sequence: CASSQEGQGHNEQFF. The DNA for the CDR3 is TGCGCCAGCAGCCAAGAGGGTCAGGGGCACAATGAGCAGTTCTTC.

The chain joins TRBV27 to TRBJ1-4, with D perhaps matching TRBD1 (6 bases). V was pared by 5 bases and J by 7 bases, with 23 bases between. From germline, CDR1 is MNHEY and CDR2 SMNVEV (reference sequence). This CDR3 is built from 17 residues. The CDR3, as DNA: TGTGCCAGCAGTCCCCCACCCGGGACACGAGAGGGTGAAAAACTGTTTTTT. As protein: CASSPPPGTREGEKLFF.

CDR3 bases: TGTGCCAGCAGCTTCCTGGACAAATCCTACGAGCAGTACTTC. Amino acids: CASSFLDKSYEQYF. The chain has TRBV7-9 and TRBJ2-7; tentatively, D is TRBD1 (5 bases). Trimming took 3 bases from V and 1 from J, leaving 10 bases between them. There are 14 residues in the CDR3. Germline CDR1 is SEHNR and CDR2 is FQNEAQ (reference sequence).

This chain joins TRBV9 and TRBJ2-7, with D maybe TRBD1 (5 bases). The CDR3 is 13 residues long. V dropped 3 bases and J dropped 6 bases, with 13 bases sitting between them. CDR1 and CDR2 from the germline V gene are SGDLS and YYNGEE. The CDR3 loop reads CASSAGPRSEQYF. CDR3 in DNA: TGTGCCAGCAGCGCAGGGCCTAGAAGCGAGCAGTACTTC.

This clone was counted a single time. This rearrangement joins TRBV4-1 to TRBJ2-1; 9 positions agree with TRBD1. Germline CDR1 and CDR2: MGHRA and YSYEKL. The CDR3 is 16 residues long. V lost 4 bases, J lost 7 bases, and 11 bases stayed unmatched. CDR3 bases: TGCGCCAGCAGCCTACACCCCGGGACAGGGCTGAATGAGCAGTTCTTC. The encoded protein is CASSLHPGTGLNEQFF.

This clone was observed a single time. The rearrangement joins TRBV27 to TRBJ1-2; 10 bases line up with TRBD1. Looked up from germline, CDR1 is MNHEY and CDR2 is SMNVEV (reference sequence). CDR3 length: 15 amino acids. V lost 4 bases to trimming and J lost 6 bases; unmatched junction nucleotides: 8. CDR3 bases: TGTGCCAGCAGTTGGCAGGGACAGGGGTTGGATGGCTACACCTTC. Translation gives CASSWQGQGLDGYTF.